A selection of T cell receptor beta chains follows, all from one sample in a study of blood T cell repertoires in COVID-19. This table comes from immunoSEQ multiplex PCR, and its TCRdb copy is limited to in-frame clones, with some not included. The sample lists roughly 400,000 clones; 70% to 90% were seen once. Sequenced sample: PBMCs or T cells enriched from blood (not recorded which). The receptors stem from a woman aged 18-29 years who had been exposed to COVID-19. The CDR3 runs from the conserved cysteine through the conserved F or W. The D gene is left open where the match is weak. Clone size is not always given. Where it is, it says once, few, many or a class for expanded clones.

>TRBV5-1|TRBJ2-7|-|-
CASSLEIAGPKYYEQYF
TGCGCCAGCAGCTTGGAGATAGCTGGTCCGAAATACTACGAGCAGTACTTC
>TRBV5-4|TRBJ2-5|-|TRBD2
CASSLVGTSGGSPGTQYF
TGTGCCAGCAGCTTGGTGGGGACTAGCGGGGGCTCCCCAGGGACCCAGTACTTC
>TRBV9|TRBJ1-4|once|-
CASSVDSQGSNEKLFF
TGTGCCAGCAGCGTAGACTCGCAGGGCTCTAATGAAAAACTGTTTTTT
>TRBV6-6|TRBJ2-7|-|TRBD1
CASSYPGQAYEQYF
TGTGCCAGCAGTTACCCGGGACAGGCCTACGAGCAGTACTTC
>TRBV12-3/TRBV12-4|TRBJ1-1|-|-
CASSSAEAFF
TGTGCCAGCAGTTCGGCTGAAGCTTTCTTT
>TRBV5-1|TRBJ2-2|-|-
CASSLWSLSGTGELFF
TGCGCCAGCAGCTTGTGGTCCCTGAGCGGTACCGGGGAGCTGTTTTTT
>TRBV2|TRBJ2-1|-|TRBD1
CASSHNPGQGSTEQFF
TGTGCCAGCAGTCACAACCCCGGACAGGGAAGCACTGAGCAGTTCTTC
>TRBV5-8|TRBJ1-5|few|TRBD1
CASSSGTGGGQPQHF
TGTGCCAGCAGCTCCGGGACAGGGGGCGGGCAGCCCCAGCATTTT
>TRBV2|TRBJ1-1|-|-
CASSYRSEAFF
TGTGCCAGCAGTTACAGGAGTGAAGCTTTCTTT
>TRBV5-1|TRBJ1-1|many|TRBD1
CASSLGQGRTEAFF
TGCGCCAGCAGCTTGGGACAGGGGCGAACTGAAGCTTTCTTT
>TRBV5-6|TRBJ1-1|-|TRBD1
CASSLSGGQLNTEAFF
TGTGCCAGCAGCTTAAGTGGGGGACAGCTGAACACTGAAGCTTTCTTT
>TRBV5-4|TRBJ2-5|-|-
CATGGQHFQGTQYF
TGTGCCACCGGCGGACAGCACTTCCAAGGAACCCAGTACTTC
>TRBV18|TRBJ1-3|-|-
CASTRQENTIYF
TGTGCCAGCACCCGACAGGAAAACACCATATATTTT
>TRBV4-3|TRBJ2-5|-|-
CASSQEGGQETQYF
TGCGCCAGCAGCCAAGAAGGAGGTCAAGAGACCCAGTACTTC
>TRBV6-5|TRBJ1-2|-|-
CASSFQGQSGYTF
TGTGCCAGCAGTTTCCAAGGACAGAGTGGCTACACCTTC
>TRBV19|TRBJ1-4|-|TRBD1
CASSVGTATNEKLFF
TGTGCCAGTAGTGTCGGGACAGCGACTAATGAAAAACTGTTTTTT
>TRBV5-4|TRBJ2-1|-|TRBD2
CASSELAGGSYNEQFF
TGTGCCAGCAGTGAACTAGCGGGGGGCTCCTACAATGAGCAGTTCTTC
>TRBV20-1|TRBJ2-5|-|-
CSARDPPAQYF
TGCAGTGCTAGAGATCCCCCGGCCCAGTACTTC
>TRBV9|TRBJ2-1|-|-
CASSTTDTNEQFF
TGTGCCAGCAGCACAACTGACACCAATGAGCAGTTCTTC
>TRBV6-6|TRBJ1-5|-|TRBD1
CASSYAGQGDLAQHF
TGTGCCAGCAGTTACGCCGGACAGGGGGACTTGGCCCAGCATTTT